This TCR beta chain derives from a study of blood T cell repertoires in COVID-19. Turning to the study itself: From the United States, Italy and Spain came samples of acute and convalescent COVID-19. T cells, B-cell-depleted T cells, or PBMCs supplied cDNA or gDNA.

Of note for this clone: This sample also contains other DNA sequences that code for the same CDR3.

Per the original methods: Amplification of reference gene primers was used by the study to estimate nucleated cell counts. The protocol was immunoSEQ multiplex PCR, while the TCRdb copy is restricted to in-frame clones and leaves out a portion. V, J and clone size reflect that table, while D and trimming were determined from the DNA. Found here are around 190,000 clones, 76% of them singletons; the top ten hold around 8.9%. V was shortened by 4 bases and J by 4 bases, with 6 bases between the two germline ends. The CDR3 totals 12 residues. The chain couples TRBV12-3 or TRBV12-4 to TRBJ2-3, with D tentatively TRBD1 (5 bases). The clonotype originates from a woman aged 50 to 65 with active or convalescent COVID-19. Material for sequencing was peripheral blood. The CDR3 here is CASSSGSDTQYF. CDR3 bases: TGTGCCAGCAGTTCAGGGTCAGATACGCAGTATTTT.